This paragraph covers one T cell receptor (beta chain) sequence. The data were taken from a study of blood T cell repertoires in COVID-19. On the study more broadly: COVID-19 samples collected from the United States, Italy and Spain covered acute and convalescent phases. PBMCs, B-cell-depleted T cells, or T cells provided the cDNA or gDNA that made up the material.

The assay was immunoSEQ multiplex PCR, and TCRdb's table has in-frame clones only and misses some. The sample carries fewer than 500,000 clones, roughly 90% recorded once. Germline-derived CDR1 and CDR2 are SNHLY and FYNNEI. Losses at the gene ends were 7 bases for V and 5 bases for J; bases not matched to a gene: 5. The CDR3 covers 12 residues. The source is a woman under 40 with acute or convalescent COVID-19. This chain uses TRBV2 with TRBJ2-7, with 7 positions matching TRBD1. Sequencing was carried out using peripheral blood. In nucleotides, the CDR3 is TGTGCCAGCACGGACAGGTTGGACGAGCAGTACTTC. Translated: CASTDRLDEQYF. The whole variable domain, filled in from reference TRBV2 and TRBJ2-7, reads EPEVTQTPSHQVTQMGQEVILRCVPISNHLYFYWYRQILGQKVEFLVSFYNNEISEKSEIFDDQFSVERPDGSNFTLKIRSTKLEDSAMYFCASTDRLDEQYFGPGTRLTVT.